This T cell receptor beta chain was captured by sequencing in a study of PD-L1 blockade in urothelial cancer. Study in general: In the mid-2010s, patients got going on atezolizumab, taking 1,200 mg intravenously every 3 weeks.

Assay used: immunoSEQ multiplex PCR; TCRdb lists only in-frame clones, some missing. Of about 83,000 clones listed, about nine tenths are singletons. Study-wide findings and caveats: Durable-benefit cases showed more tumor-associated blood clone expansion at 3 weeks.

J was trimmed by 2 bases and V by 2 bases; bases with no gene match: 4. This CDR3 region has 15 residues. Germline lookup yields CDR1 SGHRS and CDR2 YFSETQ. As to this clone: Its antigen is as yet unknown.

The chain carries TRBV5-1 and TRBJ2-3, with 8 nucleotides matching TRBD2. The clonotype comes from a woman aged 70-85 years with urothelial cancer. This material consisted of PBMCs, taken around atezolizumab (anti-PD-L1) treatment. The CDR3 nucleotides are TGCGCCAGCAGCTTAGCGGGGGCCTCCACAGATACGCAGTATTTT. Amino acids: CASSLAGASTDTQYF.